The 18 T cell receptor beta chains in this list originate from one sample, sequenced in a study of blood T cell repertoires in COVID-19. Clones were read by immunoSEQ multiplex PCR, and TCRdb kept only the in-frame ones, dropping some. The sample carries about 78,000 clones, about nine tenths recorded once. Sequencing was done on a sample of peripheral blood. The receptors were sampled from an older woman with acute or convalescent COVID-19.

The chain is built from TRBV7-9 and TRBJ1-6; D possibly corresponds to TRBD1 (5 bases). The CDR3 length is 14 residues. The V and J ends lost 1 base and 6 bases respectively, with 7 bases between them. Looked up from germline, CDR1 is SEHNR and CDR2 is FQNEAQ (reference sequence). CDR3 coding DNA: TGTGCCAGCAGCTTAGAGGGGTTTAATTCACCCCTCCACTTT. It specifies CASSLEGFNSPLHF.

This chain links TRBV3-1 (or the pseudogene TRBV3-2) with TRBJ2-7, with a tentative D call TRBD2 (6 bases). The CDR3 sequence is 15 residues long. V lost 0 bases to trimming and J lost 3 bases, with 12 bases between them. Per germline, CDR1 LGHDT and CDR2 YNNKEL (reference sequence). In nucleotides, the CDR3 is TGTGCCAGCAGCCAAGAACTGGGGACTGTCTACGAGCAGTACTTC. This encodes CASSQELGTVYEQYF.

This chain links TRBV28 with TRBJ2-7; TRBD1 matches at 9 bases. The CDR3 totals 16 residues. Germline V gene sequence: CDR1 MDHEN, CDR2 SYDVKM. Trimming removed 5 bases from V and 6 bases from J; junction bases left unmatched: 14. The CDR3 sequence is CASSEYPRDRDPEQYF. The CDR3 DNA sequence: TGTGCCAGCAGTGAGTACCCCCGGGACAGGGATCCCGAGCAGTACTTC.

The chain joins TRBV28 to TRBJ1-1, with no clear D. The V and J ends lost 5 bases and 5 bases respectively, with 15 bases between them. Germline assignment: CDR1 MDHEN and CDR2 SYDVKM. The CDR3 has 14 amino acids. CDR3 sequence (DNA): TGTGCCAGCAGTCACGATCTTGGAGGGACTGAAGCTTTCTTT. Amino acids: CASSHDLGGTEAFF.

This chain joins TRBV4-1 and TRBJ2-2, with D maybe TRBD1 (6 bases). Germline CDR1 reads MGHRA; CDR2 reads YSYEKL. V was trimmed by 4 bases and J by 2 bases, leaving 11 bases between them. The CDR3 contains 15 residues. The CDR3: CASSRMDRNTGELFF. The CDR3 DNA is TGCGCCAGCAGCCGCATGGACAGAAACACCGGGGAGCTGTTTTTT.

This clone appeared a single time. This chain links TRBV5-1 with TRBJ2-6; 11 nucleotides align to TRBD1. Germline loops: CDR1 SGHRS, CDR2 YFSETQ. Germline trimming cut 7 bases from V and 3 bases from J; bases unmatched to any gene: 18. The CDR3 extends over 20 amino acids. CDR3 DNA: TGCGCCAGCCAACACAGATTTTTTAGGACAGGGGGCAGTGGGGCCAACGTCCTGACTTTC. This translates into CASQHRFFRTGGSGANVLTF.

The chain has TRBV24-1 and TRBJ2-3, with 8 bases fitting TRBD2. The CDR3 loop spans 16 amino acids. The germline gives CDR1 KGHDR, CDR2 SFDVKD. With V trimmed by 2 bases and J by 1 base, 4 bases remained unmatched. Here the CDR3 reads CATSDSWRGGTDTQYF. The CDR3 nucleotides read TGTGCCACCAGTGATTCTTGGCGGGGGGGCACAGATACGCAGTATTTT.

J is TRBJ1-3 and V is TRBV28; unclear D gene. The length of the CDR3 is 13 residues. V shed 4 bases and J shed 1 base, with 5 bases lying between them. The germline gives CDR1 MDHEN, CDR2 SYDVKM. CDR3 sequence (DNA): TGTGCCAGCAGTTCAAATTCTGGAAACACCATATATTTT. Protein product: CASSSNSGNTIYF. The full variable domain, in which reference TRBV28 and TRBJ1-3 provide the parts outside the CDR3, is DVKVTQSSRYLVKRTGEKVFLECVQDMDHENMFWYRQDPGLGLRLIYFSYDVKMKEKGDIPEGYSVSREKKERFSLILESASTNQTSMYLCASSSNSGNTIYFGEGSWLTVV.

The chain links TRBV18 to TRBJ1-6, with TRBD1 matching 10 bases. This CDR3 is 15 amino acids long. Germline V lookup: CDR1 KGHSH, CDR2 LQKENI. V lost 3 bases, J lost 9 bases, and 5 bases stayed unmatched. CDR3 protein: CASSPGQGIGSPLHF. The CDR3 DNA reads as TGTGCCAGCTCACCGGGACAGGGGATAGGTTCACCCCTCCACTTT.

This sequence joins TRBV5-1 and TRBJ2-7; the match to TRBD1 covers 7 bases. This CDR3 has 14 amino acids. CDR1 and CDR2 (germline): SGHRS, YFSETQ. Trimming removed 4 bases from V and 2 bases from J; junction bases left unmatched: 6. This chain's CDR3 is CASSRSDRTYEQYF. The DNA for the CDR3 is TGCGCCAGCAGCCGATCGGACAGGACCTACGAGCAGTACTTC.

In its sample, this clone was seen a few times. The chain employs TRBV15 and TRBJ1-5; 9 nucleotides align to TRBD1. CDR3 length: 17 residues. Germline CDR1 and CDR2: LNHNV and YYDKDF (reference sequence). J was trimmed by 3 bases and V by 0 bases; bases with no gene match: 6. CDR3 in DNA: TGTGCCACCAGCAGAGAGGGGACAGGGTTCGACAATCAGCCCCAGCATTTT. It yields the protein CATSREGTGFDNQPQHF.

The chain carries TRBV23-1 and TRBJ1-4; perhaps TRBD1 as D (6 bases). TRBV23-1 is an ORF, with its function uncertain. V was cut by 8 bases and J by 8 bases, with 18 bases left in between. The CDR3 has 14 amino acids. The CDR3 DNA sequence: TGCGCCAGCCTTACTTGCAGGGGATCCGAAAAACTGTTTTTT. It yields the protein CASLTCRGSEKLFF.

The chain employs TRBV7-8 and TRBJ2-7, with 8 bases fitting TRBD1. This CDR3 is 16 amino acids long. The trim removed 4 bases at V and 5 bases at J, leaving 13 bases unmatched. CDR1 is SGHVS and CDR2 is FQNEAQ in the germline V gene. CDR3 DNA sequence: TGTGCCAGCAGCTCCGGACAGGGTAGTAATAGGAACGAGCAGTACTTC. This encodes CASSSGQGSNRNEQYF.

The chain is built from TRBV6-1 and TRBJ2-7; D possibly corresponds to TRBD2 (6 bases). Trimming pared 2 bases from V and 3 bases from J, leaving 17 bases between. CDR3 length: 16 amino acids. Germline V gene lookup returns CDR1 MNHNS and CDR2 SASEGT. CDR3 sequence: CASSERLSGGSYEQYF. The CDR3 nucleotides read TGTGCCAGCAGTGAAAGGTTATCCGGGGGTAGCTACGAGCAGTACTTC.

The chain links TRBV5-4 to TRBJ2-7; no clear D. Trimming pared 1 base from V and 0 bases from J, leaving 8 bases between. The CDR3 extends over 14 amino acids. The germline gives CDR1 SGHNT, CDR2 YYREEE (reference sequence). The CDR3 DNA is TGTGCCAGCAGCTTGTTTTCGGGCTCCTACGAGCAGTACTTC. This gives the protein CASSLFSGSYEQYF.

This clone was detected only once. The gene calls are TRBV28 and TRBJ1-2; 9 nucleotides align to TRBD1. CDR1 is MDHEN, CDR2 SYDVKM, per germline. After removal of 4 bases from V and 1 base from J, the junction contained 4 bases not matched to a gene. CDR3 length: 15 amino acids. CDR3 amino acids: CASSSGTGFNYGYTF. The CDR3 coding sequence is TGTGCCAGCAGTTCAGGGACAGGGTTTAACTATGGCTACACCTTC.

The chain combines TRBV28 with TRBJ1-4; D uncertain. Germline CDR1 and CDR2: MDHEN and SYDVKM. V lost 5 bases, J lost 4 bases, and 8 bases lay in between. The CDR3 has 13 amino acids. CDR3 amino acids: CASSTDRNEKLFF. CDR3 nucleotides: TGTGCCAGCAGTACAGACCGTAATGAAAAACTGTTTTTT.

The chain combines TRBV2 with TRBJ1-6; no firm D call. Between the trimmed V and J ends, which lost 6 bases and 11 bases, there was a span of 17 bases. The CDR3 consists of 14 residues. The germline CDR1 and CDR2 sequences are SNHLY and FYNNEI. The CDR3 loop is CASSPTWELTPLHF. The CDR3 coding sequence is TGTGCCAGCAGCCCGACCTGGGAGCTGACACCCCTCCACTTT.